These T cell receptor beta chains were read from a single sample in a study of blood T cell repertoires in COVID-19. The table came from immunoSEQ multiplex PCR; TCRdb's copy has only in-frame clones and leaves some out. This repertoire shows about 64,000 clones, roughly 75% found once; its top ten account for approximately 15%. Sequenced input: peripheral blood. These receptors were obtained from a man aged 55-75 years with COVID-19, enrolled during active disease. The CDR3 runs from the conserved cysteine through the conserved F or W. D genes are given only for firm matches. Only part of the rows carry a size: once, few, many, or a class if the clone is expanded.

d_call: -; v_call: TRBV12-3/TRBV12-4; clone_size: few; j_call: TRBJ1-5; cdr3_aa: CASRAGGNQPQHF; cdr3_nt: TGTGCCAGCAGGGCCGGGGGCAATCAGCCCCAGCATTTT
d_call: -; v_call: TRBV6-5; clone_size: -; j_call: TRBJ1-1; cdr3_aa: CASRSPLAPYEAFF; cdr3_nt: TGTGCCAGCAGGTCCCCCCTTGCCCCCTATGAAGCTTTCTTT
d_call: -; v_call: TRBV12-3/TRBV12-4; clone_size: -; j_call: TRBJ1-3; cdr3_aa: CASTLGAYTIYF; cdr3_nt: TGTGCCAGCACCCTGGGGGCGTACACCATATATTTT
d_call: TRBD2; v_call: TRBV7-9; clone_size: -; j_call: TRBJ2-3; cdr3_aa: CARVGGDPCSTDTQYF; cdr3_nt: TGTGCCAGAGTCGGGGGGGACCCTTGTAGCACAGATACGCAGTATTTT
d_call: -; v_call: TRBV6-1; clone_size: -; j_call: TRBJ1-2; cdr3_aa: CASSDPARQALNYGYTF; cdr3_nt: TGTGCCAGCAGTGACCCCGCGCGACAGGCCTTAAACTATGGCTACACCTTC
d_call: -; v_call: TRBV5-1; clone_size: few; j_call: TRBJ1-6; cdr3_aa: CASSLSGNNSPLHF; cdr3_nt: TGCGCCAGCAGCTTGTCCGGGAATAATTCACCCCTCCACTTT
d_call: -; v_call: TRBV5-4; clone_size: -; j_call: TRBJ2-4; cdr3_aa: CASSATAGENIQYF; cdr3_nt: TGTGCCAGCAGCGCCACAGCCGGCGAAAACATTCAGTACTTC
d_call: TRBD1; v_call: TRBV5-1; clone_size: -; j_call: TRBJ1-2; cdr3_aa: CASKVTGTGTFGGYTF; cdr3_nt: TGCGCCAGCAAGGTTACCGGGACAGGGACGTTCGGTGGCTACACCTTC
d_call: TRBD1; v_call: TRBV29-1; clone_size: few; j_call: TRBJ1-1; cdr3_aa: CSVGQGLTEAFF; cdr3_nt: TGCAGCGTCGGACAGGGTTTAACTGAAGCTTTCTTT
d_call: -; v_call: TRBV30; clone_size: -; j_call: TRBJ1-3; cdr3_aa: CAWRAGWDRSGNTIYF; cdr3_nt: TGTGCCTGGAGAGCAGGGTGGGATCGCTCTGGAAACACCATATATTTT
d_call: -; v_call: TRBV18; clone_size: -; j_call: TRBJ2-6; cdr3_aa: CASSPARGAGANVLTF; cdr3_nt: TGTGCCAGCTCACCAGCCAGGGGCGCTGGGGCCAACGTCCTGACTTTC
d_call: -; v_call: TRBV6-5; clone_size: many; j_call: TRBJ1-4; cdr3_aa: CASSYIGFVGEKLFF; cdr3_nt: TGTGCCAGCAGTTACATCGGGTTCGTTGGTGAAAAACTGTTTTTT
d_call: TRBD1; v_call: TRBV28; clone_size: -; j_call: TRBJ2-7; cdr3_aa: CASGTEGREQYF; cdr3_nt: TGTGCCAGCGGGACAGAGGGCCGCGAGCAGTACTTC
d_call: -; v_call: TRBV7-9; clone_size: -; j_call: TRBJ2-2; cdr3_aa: CASSHTGGDTGELFF; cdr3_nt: TGTGCCAGCAGCCATACAGGAGGGGACACCGGGGAGCTGTTTTTT
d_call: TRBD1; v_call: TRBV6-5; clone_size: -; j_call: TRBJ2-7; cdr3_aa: CASSTRTGATYEQYF; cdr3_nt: TGTGCCAGCAGTACCCGGACAGGGGCCACCTACGAGCAGTACTTC
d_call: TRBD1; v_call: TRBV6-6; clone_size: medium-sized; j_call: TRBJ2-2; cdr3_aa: CASSYRQGGTGELFF; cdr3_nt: TGTGCCAGCAGTTACCGACAGGGGGGCACCGGGGAGCTGTTTTTT
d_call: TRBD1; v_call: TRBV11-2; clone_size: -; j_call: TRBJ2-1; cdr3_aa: CASTTGVGDEQFF; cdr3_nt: TGTGCCAGCACAACAGGGGTGGGCGATGAGCAGTTCTTC
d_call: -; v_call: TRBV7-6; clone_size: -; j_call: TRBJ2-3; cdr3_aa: CASSLGGGSVDTQYF; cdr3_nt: TGTGCCAGCAGCTTAGGCGGGGGCAGTGTAGATACGCAGTATTTT
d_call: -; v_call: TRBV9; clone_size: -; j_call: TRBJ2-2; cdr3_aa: CASSPAANTGELFF; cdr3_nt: TGTGCCAGCAGCCCCGCGGCGAACACCGGGGAGCTGTTTTTT
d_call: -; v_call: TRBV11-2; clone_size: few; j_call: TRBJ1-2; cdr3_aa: CASNSRNPNYGYTF; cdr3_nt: TGTGCCAGCAATTCCAGGAACCCTAACTATGGCTACACCTTC
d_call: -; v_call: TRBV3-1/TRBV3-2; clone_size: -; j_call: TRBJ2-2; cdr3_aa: CASSQDGGTGELFF; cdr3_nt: TGTGCCAGCAGCCAAGATGGAGGGACCGGGGAGCTGTTTTTT
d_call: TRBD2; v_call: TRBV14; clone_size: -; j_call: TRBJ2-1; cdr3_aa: CASSQLAGGNYNEQFF; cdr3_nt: TGTGCCAGCAGCCAACTAGCGGGAGGGAACTACAATGAGCAGTTCTTC
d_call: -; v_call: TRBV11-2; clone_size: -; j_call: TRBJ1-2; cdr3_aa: CASSSLRVVDRGYTF; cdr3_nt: TGTGCCAGCAGCTCGCTTCGGGTGGTCGATCGTGGCTACACCTTC
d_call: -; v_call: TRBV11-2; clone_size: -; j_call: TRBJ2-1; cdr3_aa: CASSLIGEQFF; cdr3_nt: TGTGCCAGCAGCCTTATCGGGGAGCAGTTCTTC
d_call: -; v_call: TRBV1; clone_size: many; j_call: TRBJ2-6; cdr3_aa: CTSSPQRANVLTF; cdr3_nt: TGCACCAGCAGCCCGCAGAGGGCCAACGTCCTGACTTTC
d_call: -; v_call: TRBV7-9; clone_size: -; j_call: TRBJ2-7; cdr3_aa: CASSNRDRYEQYF; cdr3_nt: TGTGCCAGCAGCAACAGGGACCGCTACGAGCAGTACTTC
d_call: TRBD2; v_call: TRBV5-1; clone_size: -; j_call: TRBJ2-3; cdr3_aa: CASSLAAGEDTQYF; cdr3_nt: TGCGCCAGCAGCTTGGCAGCGGGAGAGGATACGCAGTATTTT
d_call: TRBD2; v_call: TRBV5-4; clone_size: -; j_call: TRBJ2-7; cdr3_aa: CASSSLAGGFYEQYF; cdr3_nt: TGTGCCAGCAGCTCCTTGGCGGGAGGCTTCTACGAGCAGTACTTC
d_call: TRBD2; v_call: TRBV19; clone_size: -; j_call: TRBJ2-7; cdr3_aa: CASSIGGRAYEQYF; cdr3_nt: TGTGCCAGTAGTATCGGTGGGAGGGCCTACGAGCAGTACTTC